The rows below give T cell receptor beta chains drawn from one sample of a study of identical twins. In TCRdb, the 5' RACE reads were re-called with MiXCR into one record per CDR3 protein. Among about 530,000 distinct CDR3 sequences listed, around 15% were seen once. A further study also used this sample, focusing on yellow fever vaccine responses in identical twins.

The sample comprised CD4+ T cells sorted from blood. Source of these receptors: a woman aged 18-35 years in good health. The CDR3 runs from the conserved cysteine through the conserved F or W. A clone size is listed for some rows: how often the clone was seen (once, few, many), or a class if it is expanded.

clone size: few; V gene: TRBV14; J gene: TRBJ2-2; CDR3 protein: CASSQDPSGSFATGELFF
clone size: many; V gene: TRBV10-3; J gene: TRBJ2-1; CDR3 protein: CAIRPAAGGLNNEQFF
clone size: NA; V gene: TRBV6-1; J gene: TRBJ1-2; CDR3 protein: CASSRKTGLTGYGYTF
clone size: few; V gene: TRBV10-3; J gene: TRBJ2-7; CDR3 protein: CAISGTGVNEQYF
clone size: many; V gene: TRBV12-3/TRBV12-4; J gene: TRBJ2-3; CDR3 protein: CASSLSQARGTDTQYF
clone size: NA; V gene: TRBV20-1; J gene: TRBJ1-2; CDR3 protein: CSAHQGADYGYTF
clone size: few; V gene: TRBV29-1; J gene: TRBJ2-5; CDR3 protein: CSLRGTLQETQYF
clone size: NA; V gene: TRBV6-1; J gene: TRBJ2-2; CDR3 protein: CASKMGLAGVTGELFF
clone size: NA; V gene: TRBV5-6; J gene: TRBJ2-5; CDR3 protein: CASSLARKDEETQYF
clone size: few; V gene: TRBV20-1; J gene: TRBJ1-1; CDR3 protein: CSATDGGEAFF
clone size: NA; V gene: TRBV12-3/TRBV12-4; J gene: TRBJ2-3; CDR3 protein: CASKVSGPDTQYF
clone size: NA; V gene: TRBV5-6; J gene: TRBJ2-1; CDR3 protein: CASSALAFIQVWNEQFF
clone size: few; V gene: TRBV20-1; J gene: TRBJ2-1; CDR3 protein: CSAPPGQVNSYNEQFF
clone size: few; V gene: TRBV5-1; J gene: TRBJ1-1; CDR3 protein: CASSLALNPPDHTEAFF
clone size: NA; V gene: TRBV7-6; J gene: TRBJ2-6; CDR3 protein: CASSLGDFSGANVLTF
clone size: NA; V gene: TRBV6-1; J gene: TRBJ2-3; CDR3 protein: CASSPLGQGASSDTQYF
clone size: NA; V gene: TRBV3-1; J gene: TRBJ2-3; CDR3 protein: CACTQPGLARRSTDTQYF
clone size: NA; V gene: TRBV7-6; J gene: TRBJ2-3; CDR3 protein: CASSLPQGLFGTDTQYF
clone size: few; V gene: TRBV20-1; J gene: TRBJ1-2; CDR3 protein: CSANLPLPLDYGYTF
clone size: NA; V gene: TRBV7-7; J gene: TRBJ2-3; CDR3 protein: CASSPTSGGTDTQYF
clone size: few; V gene: TRBV24-1; J gene: TRBJ2-5; CDR3 protein: CATSPNGGREETQYF
clone size: few; V gene: TRBV5-1; J gene: TRBJ2-7; CDR3 protein: CASSLTGQGNEQYF
clone size: NA; V gene: TRBV5-1; J gene: TRBJ1-6; CDR3 protein: CASSLGGTGRGDSPLHF
clone size: NA; V gene: TRBV5-5; J gene: TRBJ2-2; CDR3 protein: CASSLAPGLAGSGELFF
clone size: few; V gene: TRBV20-1; J gene: TRBJ2-2; CDR3 protein: CSARDRGAFVGGELFF
clone size: few; V gene: TRBV20-1; J gene: TRBJ2-4; CDR3 protein: CSAPATRAKNIQYF
clone size: NA; V gene: TRBV7-9; J gene: TRBJ1-5; CDR3 protein: CASSTDRVNQPQHF
clone size: few; V gene: TRBV7-8; J gene: TRBJ1-1; CDR3 protein: CASSSPGQSPMNTEAFF
clone size: few; V gene: TRBV12-3/TRBV12-4; J gene: TRBJ2-1; CDR3 protein: CASSLKGWGLLKGQFF
clone size: few; V gene: TRBV5-1; J gene: TRBJ1-1; CDR3 protein: CASSLGTAEDTEAFF
clone size: few; V gene: TRBV5-1; J gene: TRBJ1-1; CDR3 protein: CASSPEGQGTEAFF
clone size: few; V gene: TRBV7-9; J gene: TRBJ2-1; CDR3 protein: CASSLSRGGSYNEQFF
clone size: few; V gene: TRBV7-8; J gene: TRBJ2-7; CDR3 protein: CASSDGRGEQYF
clone size: NA; V gene: TRBV7-2; J gene: TRBJ2-1; CDR3 protein: CASSPGAGTGGEQFF
clone size: NA; V gene: TRBV20-1; J gene: TRBJ2-5; CDR3 protein: CSARDSASGGETQYF
clone size: few; V gene: TRBV5-1; J gene: TRBJ1-4; CDR3 protein: CASSRNWGGVGEKLFF
clone size: once; V gene: TRBV5-1; J gene: TRBJ2-7; CDR3 protein: CASGTTSGSSYEQYF
clone size: NA; V gene: TRBV2; J gene: TRBJ1-1; CDR3 protein: CASSKDGNTEAFF
clone size: few; V gene: TRBV10-3; J gene: TRBJ1-3; CDR3 protein: CAISHRVLSGNTIYF
clone size: few; V gene: TRBV6-1; J gene: TRBJ1-4; CDR3 protein: CASRKGQGATNEKLFF
clone size: NA; V gene: TRBV2; J gene: TRBJ2-1; CDR3 protein: CASSPLSGSAVNEQFF